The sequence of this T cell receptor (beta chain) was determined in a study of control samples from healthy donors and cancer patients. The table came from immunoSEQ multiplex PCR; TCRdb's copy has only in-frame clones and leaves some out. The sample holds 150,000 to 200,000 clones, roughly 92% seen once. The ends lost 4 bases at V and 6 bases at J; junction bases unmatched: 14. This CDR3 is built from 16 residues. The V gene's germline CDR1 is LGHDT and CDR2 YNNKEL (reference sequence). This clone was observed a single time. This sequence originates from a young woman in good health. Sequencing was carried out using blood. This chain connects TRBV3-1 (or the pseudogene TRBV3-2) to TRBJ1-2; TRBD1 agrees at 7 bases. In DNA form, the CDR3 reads TGTGCCAGCAGCCCACGGGTATTCAGGGGGGTAAATGGCTACACCTTC. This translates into CASSPRVFRGVNGYTF.